This T cell receptor (beta chain) was observed in a study of blood T cells in healthy people across ages. With regard to this clonotype: Antigen specificity is unknown.

Combining a sample-barcoded 5' primer with a J-beta primer mix, a second PCR ran for roughly 7 to 11 cycles. TCRdb re-derived calls from the 5' RACE reads in MiXCR, one entry per CDR3 protein. This table holds more than 700,000 distinct CDR3 sequences, less than 60% found once. The V gene lost 3 bases and the J gene lost 6 bases, with 15 bases spanning the gap. The germline gives CDR1 SGDLS, CDR2 YYNGEE. The CDR3 runs 15 residues. Findings and limits, study-wide: Estimated diversity, derived from one million T cells, was regarded as an underestimate.

The rearrangement links TRBV9 to TRBJ2-2; D not resolved. This receptor was taken from a man older than 75 in good health. Material: blood. The DNA for the CDR3 is TGTGCCAGCAGCGCCAGAATGGGTCCTGCCGGGGAGCTGTTTTTT. This codes for CASSARMGPAGELFF.